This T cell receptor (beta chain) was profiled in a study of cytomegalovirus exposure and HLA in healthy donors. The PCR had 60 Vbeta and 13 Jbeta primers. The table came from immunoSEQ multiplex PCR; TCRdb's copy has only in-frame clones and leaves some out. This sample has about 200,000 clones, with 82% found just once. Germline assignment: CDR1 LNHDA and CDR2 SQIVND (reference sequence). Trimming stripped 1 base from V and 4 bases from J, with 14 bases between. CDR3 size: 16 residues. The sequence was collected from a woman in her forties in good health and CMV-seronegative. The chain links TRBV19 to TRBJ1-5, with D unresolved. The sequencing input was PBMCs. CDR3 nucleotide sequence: TGTGCCAGTAGTATAGGCCAGACCGGAGCAAATCAGCCCCAGCATTTT. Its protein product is CASSIGQTGANQPQHF.